This record concerns one T cell receptor (beta chain) sequence. One end of the junction fails to match germline, which may point to a read error. According to the study, genomic DNA was the template for TCR beta VDJ and CDR3 profiling. From the reads, TCRdb called clonotypes with MiXCR, one entry per CDR3 protein. The sample carries 400,000 to 450,000 distinct CDR3 sequences, about 70% recorded once. The data stem from a study of CD8+CD57+ T cells in acquired aplastic anemia. Study as a whole: Sorted CD4+ and CD8+ cell DNA averaged roughly 3.2 ug.

CDR1 SGHVS and CDR2 FQNEAQ come from the germline V gene. The CDR3 sequence is 14 residues long. The sequence derives from a human donor in good health, serving as a control. Sequenced material: sorted CD4+, CD8+, or CD8+CD57+ T cells (not recorded which) from PBMCs. This chain connects TRBV7-8 to TRBJ1-2; D is unresolved. The CDR3 protein is CASSEKPGFYDQPF. CDR3 nucleotides: TGTGCCAGCAGCGAAAAACCAGGATTCTACGATCAGCCCTTC.